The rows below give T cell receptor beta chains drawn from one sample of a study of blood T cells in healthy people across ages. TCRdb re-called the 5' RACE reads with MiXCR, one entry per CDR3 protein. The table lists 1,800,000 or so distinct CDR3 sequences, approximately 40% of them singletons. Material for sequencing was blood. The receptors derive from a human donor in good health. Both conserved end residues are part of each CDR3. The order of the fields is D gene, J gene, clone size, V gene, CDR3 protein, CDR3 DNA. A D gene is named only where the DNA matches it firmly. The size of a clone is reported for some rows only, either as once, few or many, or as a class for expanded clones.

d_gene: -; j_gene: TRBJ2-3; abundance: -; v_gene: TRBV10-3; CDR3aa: CAISDPRRSDTQYF; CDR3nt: TGTGCCATCAGTGACCCGAGACGGTCAGATACGCAGTATTTT
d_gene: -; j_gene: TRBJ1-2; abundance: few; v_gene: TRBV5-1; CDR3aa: CASSLAVAVSYGYTF; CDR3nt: TGCGCCAGCAGCTTGGCCGTAGCAGTAAGCTATGGCTACACCTTC
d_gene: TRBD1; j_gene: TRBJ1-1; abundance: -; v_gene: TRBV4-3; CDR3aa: CASGRGTGLSTEAFF; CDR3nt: TGCGCCAGCGGGCGGGGGACAGGGCTATCGACTGAAGCTTTCTTT
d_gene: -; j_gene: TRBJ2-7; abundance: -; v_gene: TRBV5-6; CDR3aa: CASTQGGSPYEQYF; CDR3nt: TGTGCCAGCACCCAAGGGGGGTCGCCCTACGAGCAGTACTTC
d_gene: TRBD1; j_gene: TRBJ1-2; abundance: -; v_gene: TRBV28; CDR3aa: CASRITGALNYGYTF; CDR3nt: TGTGCCAGCAGGATCACAGGGGCCCTAAACTATGGCTACACCTTC
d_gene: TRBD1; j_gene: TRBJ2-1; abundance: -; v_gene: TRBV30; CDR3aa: CAWNGQGFYNEQFF; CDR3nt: TGTGCCTGGAACGGACAGGGCTTCTACAATGAGCAGTTCTTC
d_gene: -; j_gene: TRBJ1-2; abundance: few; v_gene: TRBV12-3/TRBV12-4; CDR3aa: CASSTQTIHGYTF; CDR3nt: TGTGCCAGCAGTACTCAGACGATCCATGGCTACACCTTC
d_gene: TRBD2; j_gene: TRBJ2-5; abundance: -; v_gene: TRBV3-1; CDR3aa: CASSHRLAGAGETQYF; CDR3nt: TGTGCCAGCAGCCACCGACTAGCGGGGGCGGGGGAGACCCAGTACTTC
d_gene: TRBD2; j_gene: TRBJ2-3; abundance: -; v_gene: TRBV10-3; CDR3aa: CAISTSGGQTDTQYF; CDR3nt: TGTGCCATCAGTACTAGCGGGGGTCAGACAGATACGCAGTATTTT
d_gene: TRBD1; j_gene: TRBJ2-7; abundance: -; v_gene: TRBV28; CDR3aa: CASSSLSGTGNSYEQYF; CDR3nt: TGTGCCAGCAGTTCCCTATCCGGGACAGGGAACTCCTACGAGCAGTACTTC
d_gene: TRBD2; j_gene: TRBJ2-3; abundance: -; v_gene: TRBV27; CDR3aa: CASSFGEGPDTQYF; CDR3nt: TGTGCCAGCAGTTTCGGGGAGGGCCCAGATACGCAGTATTTT
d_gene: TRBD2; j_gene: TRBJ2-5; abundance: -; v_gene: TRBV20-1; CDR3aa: CSGLAGGNRETQYF; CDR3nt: TGCAGTGGACTAGCGGGGGGAAATCGGGAGACCCAGTACTTC
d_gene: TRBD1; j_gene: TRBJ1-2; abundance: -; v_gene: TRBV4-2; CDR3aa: CASSRAPTGSNGYTF; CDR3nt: TGTGCCAGCAGCCGGGCCCCGACAGGGAGTAATGGCTACACCTTC
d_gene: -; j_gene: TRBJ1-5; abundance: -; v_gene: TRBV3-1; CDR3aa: CASSQGFLNQPQHF; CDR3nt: TGTGCCAGCAGCCAAGGGTTTTTGAACCAGCCCCAGCATTTT
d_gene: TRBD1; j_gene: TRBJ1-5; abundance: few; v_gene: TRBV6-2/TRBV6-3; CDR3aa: CASSYMTGDQPQHF; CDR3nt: TGTGCCAGCAGTTACATGACAGGGGATCAGCCCCAGCATTTT
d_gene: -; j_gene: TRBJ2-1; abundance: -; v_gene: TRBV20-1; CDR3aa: CSASENPRRRSYNEQFF; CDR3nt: TGCAGTGCTAGTGAAAACCCTAGGAGGCGGTCCTACAATGAGCAGTTCTTC
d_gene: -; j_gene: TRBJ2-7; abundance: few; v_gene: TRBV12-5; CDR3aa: CASGFGVHEQYF; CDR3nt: TGTGCTAGTGGTTTCGGGGTCCACGAGCAGTACTTC
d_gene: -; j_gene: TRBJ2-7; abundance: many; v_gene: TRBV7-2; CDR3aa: CASSLRDGQIIPYEQYF; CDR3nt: TGTGCCAGCAGCTTAAGGGATGGACAAATAATACCCTACGAGCAGTACTTC
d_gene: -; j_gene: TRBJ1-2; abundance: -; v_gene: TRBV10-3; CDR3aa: CAISGFGGENGYTF; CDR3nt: TGTGCCATCAGTGGTTTCGGAGGGGAGAATGGCTACACCTTC
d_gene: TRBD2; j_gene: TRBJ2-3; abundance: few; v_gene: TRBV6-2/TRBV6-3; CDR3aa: CASSQPGLARDTQYF; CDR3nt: TGTGCCAGCAGTCAGCCGGGACTAGCGAGGGATACGCAGTATTTT
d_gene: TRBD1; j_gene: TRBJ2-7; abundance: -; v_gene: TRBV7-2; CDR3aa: CASSLSIGQGIYEQYF; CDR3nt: TGTGCCAGCAGCTTATCAATAGGACAGGGAATATACGAGCAGTACTTC
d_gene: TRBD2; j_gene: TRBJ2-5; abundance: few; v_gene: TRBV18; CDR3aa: CASSPDGRYQETQYF; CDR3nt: TGTGCCAGCTCACCTGACGGGAGGTACCAAGAGACCCAGTACTTC
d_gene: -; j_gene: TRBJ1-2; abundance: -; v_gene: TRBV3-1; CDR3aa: CASSQDSGFIGYYGYTF; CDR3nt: TGTGCCAGCAGCCAAGACTCTGGCTTTATAGGTTACTATGGCTACACCTTC
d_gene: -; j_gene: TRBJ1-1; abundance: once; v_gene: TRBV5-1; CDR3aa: CASSLESGIPEAFF; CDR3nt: TGCGCCAGCAGCCTCGAGAGCGGCATTCCTGAAGCTTTCTTT
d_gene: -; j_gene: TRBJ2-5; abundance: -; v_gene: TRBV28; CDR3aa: CASSPVGAYQETQYF; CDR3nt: TGTGCCAGCAGCCCCGTTGGAGCCTACCAAGAGACCCAGTACTTC
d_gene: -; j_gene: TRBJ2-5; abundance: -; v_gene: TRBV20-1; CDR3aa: CSAQRRAVETQYF; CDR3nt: TGCAGTGCCCAAAGGAGGGCGGTGGAGACCCAGTACTTC